The next 13 T cell receptor beta chains were all read from a single sample in a study of shared clonotypes between healthy human individuals. Clones were sequenced by immunoSEQ multiplex PCR, and TCRdb holds only the in-frame ones, with some missing. The repertoire includes some 2.1 million clones, roughly 96% of them detected once, and approximately 0.13% sits in the top ten. Sequencing used naive CD4+ T cells sorted from blood. The sample's subset: CD45RA+ positively selected. All receptors derive from a man aged 18 to 30 in good health.

The chain has TRBV28 and TRBJ1-2; D may be TRBD1 (5 bases). V was shortened by 10 bases and J by 2 bases, with 11 bases between the two germline ends. The germline V gene encodes CDR1 MDHEN and CDR2 SYDVKM. The CDR3 contains 12 residues. CDR3 nucleotide sequence: TGTGCCATCGGGGCACAGAACTATGGCTACACCTTC. The encoded protein is CAIGAQNYGYTF.

This clone was observed once. V gene TRBV6-4 combines with J gene TRBJ2-3, with no clear D. Trimming shortened V by 1 base and J by 2 bases, and 1 base separated the two germline ends. Per the germline V gene, CDR1 is MRHNA and CDR2 is SNTAGT. The CDR3 consists of 12 residues. DNA of the CDR3: TGTGCCAGCAGTGACTACACAGATACGCAGTATTTT. Protein: CASSDYTDTQYF.

The chain joins TRBV30 to TRBJ2-7, with TRBD2 matching over 10 bases. This CDR3 region has 12 residues. The germline V gene has CDR1 GTSNPN and CDR2 SVGIG (reference sequence). V lost 5 bases to trimming and J lost 6 bases; unmatched junction nucleotides: 4. Written as DNA, the CDR3 is TGTGCCTGGGTAGCGGGAGGATCCGAGCAGTACTTC. This gives the protein CAWVAGGSEQYF.

This chain uses TRBV7-8 with TRBJ1-6; D call uncertain. There are 14 residues in the CDR3. Trimming pared 6 bases from V and 0 bases from J, leaving 6 bases between. Germline lookup yields CDR1 SGHVS and CDR2 FQNEAQ. This CDR3 reads CASSGSSYNSPLHF. The CDR3, as DNA: TGTGCCAGCAGTGGAAGCTCCTATAATTCACCCCTCCACTTT.

In the case of this clone: Other DNA sequences in this specimen translate into the identical CDR3. This chain connects TRBV5-1 to TRBJ1-2; 7 bases are a match to TRBD1. Losses at the gene ends were 0 bases for V and 5 bases for J; bases not matched to a gene: 4. Per the germline V gene, CDR1 is SGHRS and CDR2 is YFSETQ. The CDR3 has 14 residues. CDR3 amino acids: CASSLDAGGYGYTF. In nucleotides, the CDR3 is TGCGCCAGCAGCTTGGATGCAGGGGGATATGGCTACACCTTC.

The chain is built from TRBV6-5 and TRBJ2-3; D call uncertain. This CDR3 is 13 amino acids long. Trimming took 5 bases from V and 2 from J, leaving 8 bases between them. CDR1 and CDR2 from the germline V gene are MNHEY and SVGAGI. CDR3 bases: TGTGCCAGCAGTCACCGCCTCACAGATACGCAGTATTTT. Translation gives CASSHRLTDTQYF.

V usage is TRBV30 and J usage is TRBJ2-2; D gene uncertain. V lost 2 bases and J lost 0, with 10 bases in between. The CDR3 contains 15 residues. From germline, CDR1 is GTSNPN and CDR2 SVGIG (reference sequence). The CDR3 DNA is TGTGCCTGGAGTAAGGGTAAAACGAACACCGGGGAGCTGTTTTTT. Translated: CAWSKGKTNTGELFF.

This rearrangement joins TRBV5-1 to TRBJ2-7; 8 bases are a match to TRBD2. Germline-derived CDR1 and CDR2 are SGHRS and YFSETQ. The CDR3 is 14 residues long. J gave up 6 bases and V 0 bases, and 5 bases lay outside the gene matches. CDR3 region: CASSLGLASSEQYF. CDR3 coding DNA: TGCGCCAGCAGCTTGGGACTAGCGTCGAGCGAGCAGTACTTC. Using reference TRBV5-1 and TRBJ2-7 for the parts outside the CDR3, the full variable domain is KAGVTQTPRYLIKTRGQQVTLSCSPISGHRSVSWYQQTPGQGLQFLFEYFSETQRNKGNFPGRFSGRQFSNSRSEMNVSTLELGDSALYLCASSLGLASSEQYFGPGTRLTVT.

In this sample, this clone turned up once. The chain carries TRBV30 and TRBJ1-6, with D tentatively TRBD1 (5 bases). V was pared by 4 bases and J by 0 bases, with 16 bases between. CDR1 and CDR2 from the germline V gene are GTSNPN and SVGIG (reference sequence). The CDR3 contains 17 residues. CDR3 bases: TGTGCCTGGAACCTCCCGGGACCGAGCTCCTATAATTCACCCCTCCACTTT. It codes for CAWNLPGPSSYNSPLHF.

In this sample, this clone turned up once. CDR3 in amino acids: CATSRGTGSQETQYF. The CDR3 nucleotides read TGTGCCACCAGCAGAGGGACAGGGAGCCAAGAGACCCAGTACTTC. This sequence joins TRBV15 and TRBJ2-5, with 8 bases matching TRBD1. Germline V lookup: CDR1 LNHNV, CDR2 YYDKDF (reference sequence). V lost 1 base and J lost 1; bases outside the gene matches: 2. This CDR3 comprises 15 residues.

J is TRBJ2-5 and V is TRBV9; possible D gene TRBD1, 5 bases. The CDR3 has 15 residues. Per germline, CDR1 SGDLS and CDR2 YYNGEE. The ends were cut back, 3 bases at V and 5 bases at J, with 17 bases in the middle. CDR3 sequence: CASSASTQEWETQYF. CDR3 nucleotide sequence: TGTGCCAGCAGCGCAAGCACACAGGAATGGGAGACCCAGTACTTC.

V gene TRBV4-3 combines with J gene TRBJ2-1; 11 nucleotides line up with TRBD2. The ends lost 0 bases at V and 3 bases at J; junction bases unmatched: 4. Germline V lookup: CDR1 LGHNA, CDR2 YSLEER. This CDR3 is 17 amino acids long. CDR3 sequence reads: CASSQDPGLAGYNEQFF. CDR3 nucleotide sequence: TGCGCCAGCAGCCAAGATCCCGGACTAGCGGGCTACAATGAGCAGTTCTTC.

J is TRBJ2-7 and V is TRBV19, with TRBD2 as a possible D gene (5 bases). Germline V lookup: CDR1 LNHDA, CDR2 SQIVND (reference sequence). The CDR3 is 14 amino acids. Trimming left V 6 bases short and J 0 bases short, with 12 bases between. CDR3 coding DNA: TGTGCCAGTAGCGGACTGTTCAACTCCTACGAGCAGTACTTC. Its protein is CASSGLFNSYEQYF.